This T cell receptor beta chain was sequenced in a study of post-analysis software for immune sequencing data. On this clonotype itself: Its specificity is not known.

General study results and limits: Among multiple sclerosis patients, normalized Chao1 diversity was significantly below that of controls. Under the F measure, samples that were prepared in one batch clustered strongly together.

TCR beta cDNA libraries had unique molecular identifiers. TCRdb fed the PCR reads into MiXCR, producing one record per CDR3 protein. The repertoire includes roughly 700,000 distinct CDR3 sequences, 25% to 30% of them detected once, and roughly 0.57% sits in the top ten. The sequence came from a girl aged 10 to 17 with multiple sclerosis. The source material was blood.

CDR3 loop: CSVEDVVGGVRGTQYF. The CDR3 bases are TGCAGCGTTGAAGATGTGGTGGGAGGGGTTCGTGGGACCCAGTACTTC. This sequence joins TRBV29-1 and TRBJ2-4; 7 nucleotides align to TRBD2. The DNA matches TRBJ2-5 better at its end, which makes the J call doubtful. CDR3 length: 16 amino acids. CDR1 and CDR2 (germline): SQVTM, ANQGSEA.